The rows below give T cell receptor beta chains drawn from one sample of a study of early stage breast cancer tumors. Libraries were prepared by immunoSEQ multiplex PCR; TCRdb keeps only in-frame clonotypes and omits some of them. The sample has just over 70,000 clones; around 80% are singletons. The sample consisted of blood. These TCRs come from a person aged 55-75 years with breast cancer. Both conserved end residues are part of each CDR3. The D gene is left open where the match is weak. Clone size is given for some rows only: seen once, a few or many times, or a class if the clone is expanded.

J gene: TRBJ1-5; clone size: -; V gene: TRBV5-4; D gene: -; CDR3 length: 13; CDR3 DNA: TGTGCCAGCAGCTTGGTGGGAGAGCAGCCCCAGCATTTT; CDR3 protein: CASSLVGEQPQHF
J gene: TRBJ1-6; clone size: -; V gene: TRBV6-5; D gene: -; CDR3 length: 13; CDR3 DNA: TGTGCCAGCAGAGCAGAGTATAATTCACCCCTCCACTTT; CDR3 protein: CASRAEYNSPLHF
J gene: TRBJ2-7; clone size: -; V gene: TRBV7-9; D gene: -; CDR3 length: 14; CDR3 DNA: TGTGCCAGCAGCAAAAATTGGGGGTCCTACGAGCAGTACTTC; CDR3 protein: CASSKNWGSYEQYF
J gene: TRBJ2-5; clone size: -; V gene: TRBV2; D gene: -; CDR3 length: 15; CDR3 DNA: TGTGCCAGCAGTGACTTGACAGCCTTTCAAGAGACCCAGTACTTC; CDR3 protein: CASSDLTAFQETQYF
J gene: TRBJ2-1; clone size: -; V gene: TRBV30; D gene: -; CDR3 length: 14; CDR3 DNA: TGTGCCTGGAGTGTCGACCGGTTCTACAATGAGCAGTTCTTC; CDR3 protein: CAWSVDRFYNEQFF
J gene: TRBJ2-1; clone size: -; V gene: TRBV5-1; D gene: -; CDR3 length: 15; CDR3 DNA: TGCGCCAGCAGCTTGGATTTTGGCACCTACAATGAGCAGTTCTTC; CDR3 protein: CASSLDFGTYNEQFF
J gene: TRBJ2-7; clone size: -; V gene: TRBV21-1; D gene: -; CDR3 length: 13; CDR3 DNA: TGTGCCAGCAAGAACATTGGGCGACGTGAGCAGTACTTC; CDR3 protein: CASKNIGRREQYF
J gene: TRBJ2-5; clone size: -; V gene: TRBV6-6; D gene: TRBD1; CDR3 length: 14; CDR3 DNA: TGTGCCAGCAGGAGATCAGGGGGCTTAGAGACCCAGTACTTC; CDR3 protein: CASRRSGGLETQYF
J gene: TRBJ2-1; clone size: -; V gene: TRBV5-1; D gene: TRBD2; CDR3 length: 14; CDR3 DNA: TGCGCCAGCAGCTACGGGACTAGCGACAATGAGCAGTTCTTC; CDR3 protein: CASSYGTSDNEQFF
J gene: TRBJ1-1; clone size: -; V gene: TRBV5-1; D gene: -; CDR3 length: 14; CDR3 DNA: TGCGCCAGCAGCTCGGCTGGGTCAGCCATTGAAGCTTTCTTT; CDR3 protein: CASSSAGSAIEAFF
J gene: TRBJ2-2; clone size: -; V gene: TRBV5-1; D gene: -; CDR3 length: 13; CDR3 DNA: TGCGCCAGCAGCACGGAAACGGCGGGCGGGCTGTTTTTT; CDR3 protein: CASSTETAGGLFF
J gene: TRBJ1-3; clone size: -; V gene: TRBV7-9; D gene: TRBD1; CDR3 length: 14; CDR3 DNA: TGTGCCTGGGGACAGATGAATTTTGGAAACACCATATATTTT; CDR3 protein: CAWGQMNFGNTIYF
J gene: TRBJ2-5; clone size: -; V gene: TRBV18; D gene: TRBD2; CDR3 length: 14; CDR3 DNA: TGTGCCAGCTCACCGTCGGGGGGGACCGAGACCCAGTACTTC; CDR3 protein: CASSPSGGTETQYF
J gene: TRBJ2-5; clone size: -; V gene: TRBV5-1; D gene: TRBD1; CDR3 length: 14; CDR3 DNA: TGCGCCAGCAGCCCGGGACAGGGGAAAGAGACCCAGTACTTC; CDR3 protein: CASSPGQGKETQYF
J gene: TRBJ1-2; clone size: once; V gene: TRBV28; D gene: -; CDR3 length: 15; CDR3 DNA: TGTGCCAGCAGGGAGGGGGGCCGCCTCTACCATGGCTACACCTTC; CDR3 protein: CASREGGRLYHGYTF
J gene: TRBJ1-1; clone size: -; V gene: TRBV13; D gene: -; CDR3 length: 16; CDR3 DNA: TGTGCCAGCAGCCGGTTCCGTCGGGCAGCGAGTACTGAAGCTTTCTTT; CDR3 protein: CASSRFRRAASTEAFF
J gene: TRBJ1-4; clone size: -; V gene: TRBV11-2; D gene: -; CDR3 length: 14; CDR3 DNA: TGTGCCAGCAGCCCGGACGGCTTTAATGAAAAACTGTTTTTT; CDR3 protein: CASSPDGFNEKLFF
J gene: TRBJ1-1; clone size: -; V gene: TRBV20-1; D gene: -; CDR3 length: 10; CDR3 DNA: TGCAGTGCTAGGACTGATAAAGCTTTCTTT; CDR3 protein: CSARTDKAFF
J gene: TRBJ2-7; clone size: -; V gene: TRBV6-1; D gene: -; CDR3 length: 15; CDR3 DNA: TGTGCCAGCAGTGGCTGGGACCGCTTATCCTACGAGCAGTACTTC; CDR3 protein: CASSGWDRLSYEQYF
J gene: TRBJ2-7; clone size: few; V gene: TRBV7-9; D gene: TRBD1; CDR3 length: 15; CDR3 DNA: TGTGCCAGCAGCATGTACGACAGGGGGTCCTACGAGCAGTACTTC; CDR3 protein: CASSMYDRGSYEQYF
J gene: TRBJ2-1; clone size: -; V gene: TRBV29-1; D gene: -; CDR3 length: 14; CDR3 DNA: TGCAGCGCGGGGACGGGGGGCCACTACAATGAGCAGTTCTTC; CDR3 protein: CSAGTGGHYNEQFF
J gene: TRBJ1-2; clone size: -; V gene: TRBV11-2; D gene: TRBD1; CDR3 length: 13; CDR3 DNA: TGTGCCAGCAGCAGGACAGGGGAGCTTGGCTACACCTTC; CDR3 protein: CASSRTGELGYTF
J gene: TRBJ2-2; clone size: -; V gene: TRBV7-8; D gene: TRBD2; CDR3 length: 17; CDR3 DNA: TGTGCCAGCAGCCCTCGGACTAGCGGGGGTGGCACCGGGGAGCTGTTTTTT; CDR3 protein: CASSPRTSGGGTGELFF
J gene: TRBJ2-1; clone size: -; V gene: TRBV25-1; D gene: TRBD2; CDR3 length: 15; CDR3 DNA: TGTGCCAGCAGTGCGCCGCGGGGGGATCTCAGAGAGCAGTTCTTC; CDR3 protein: CASSAPRGDLREQFF
J gene: TRBJ1-1; clone size: -; V gene: TRBV10-3; D gene: -; CDR3 length: 12; CDR3 DNA: TGTGCCATCAGAGGGACCTACACTGAAGCTTTCTTT; CDR3 protein: CAIRGTYTEAFF
J gene: TRBJ1-4; clone size: -; V gene: TRBV30; D gene: -; CDR3 length: 13; CDR3 DNA: TGTGCCTGGAGTTATGCAGTCCAGGAAAAACTGTTTTTT; CDR3 protein: CAWSYAVQEKLFF
J gene: TRBJ2-5; clone size: -; V gene: TRBV5-1; D gene: -; CDR3 length: 15; CDR3 DNA: TGCGCCAGCAGCTTGGGGGATCCTACGTGGGAGACCCAGTACTTC; CDR3 protein: CASSLGDPTWETQYF
J gene: TRBJ2-3; clone size: -; V gene: TRBV18; D gene: TRBD2; CDR3 length: 16; CDR3 DNA: TGTGCCAGCTCACCCGGGACTAGCGGGGCCTCTGACACGCAGTATTTT; CDR3 protein: CASSPGTSGASDTQYF
J gene: TRBJ1-1; clone size: -; V gene: TRBV18; D gene: TRBD1; CDR3 length: 14; CDR3 DNA: TGTGCCAGCTCAGTATCGACAGGGGGCGATGAAGCTTTCTTT; CDR3 protein: CASSVSTGGDEAFF
J gene: TRBJ2-7; clone size: -; V gene: TRBV9; D gene: -; CDR3 length: 16; CDR3 DNA: TGTGCCAGCAGCGTAGACGTTGGGCCACGTTTAGACGAGCAGTACTTC; CDR3 protein: CASSVDVGPRLDEQYF
J gene: TRBJ2-7; clone size: -; V gene: TRBV5-1; D gene: TRBD1; CDR3 length: 15; CDR3 DNA: TGCGCCAGCAGCCTGGACGGGACAGCCTCCTACGAGCAGTACTTC; CDR3 protein: CASSLDGTASYEQYF
J gene: TRBJ2-7; clone size: -; V gene: TRBV5-1; D gene: TRBD1; CDR3 length: 15; CDR3 DNA: TGCGCCAGCAGCCCGGGACAGGGCTCAGGCTACGAGCAGTACTTC; CDR3 protein: CASSPGQGSGYEQYF
J gene: TRBJ2-3; clone size: few; V gene: TRBV27; D gene: TRBD1; CDR3 length: 14; CDR3 DNA: TGTGCCAGCAGACAGGGGTTAGGCACAGATACGCAGTATTTT; CDR3 protein: CASRQGLGTDTQYF
J gene: TRBJ2-7; clone size: few; V gene: TRBV7-7; D gene: -; CDR3 length: 13; CDR3 DNA: TGTGCTAGCAGCTTAGGGCAGATATACGAGCAGTACTTC; CDR3 protein: CASSLGQIYEQYF
J gene: TRBJ2-3; clone size: -; V gene: TRBV9; D gene: TRBD1; CDR3 length: 16; CDR3 DNA: TGTGCCAGCAGCTTCAGGGGGTGGACTAGCACAGATACGCAGTATTTT; CDR3 protein: CASSFRGWTSTDTQYF
J gene: TRBJ2-5; clone size: -; V gene: TRBV9; D gene: TRBD1; CDR3 length: 13; CDR3 DNA: TGTGCCAGCAGCCGGGACAGACAAGAGACCCAGTACTTC; CDR3 protein: CASSRDRQETQYF
J gene: TRBJ2-3; clone size: -; V gene: TRBV30; D gene: TRBD2; CDR3 length: 16; CDR3 DNA: TGTGCCTGGGATCCTGGAGAGGGCGGGGGAGGAGATACGCAGTATTTT; CDR3 protein: CAWDPGEGGGGDTQYF
J gene: TRBJ2-1; clone size: -; V gene: TRBV5-8; D gene: -; CDR3 length: 10; CDR3 DNA: TGTGCCAGCAGCACAAGGGAGGCGTTCTTC; CDR3 protein: CASSTREAFF
J gene: TRBJ2-3; clone size: once; V gene: TRBV5-1; D gene: -; CDR3 length: 14; CDR3 DNA: TGCGCCAGCTGGGGTGGGGGGCCCTCAGATACGCAGTATTTT; CDR3 protein: CASWGGGPSDTQYF
J gene: TRBJ2-7; clone size: -; V gene: TRBV5-1; D gene: TRBD1; CDR3 length: 14; CDR3 DNA: TGCGCCAGCAGCTCCGGGACAGGGGGCCACGAGCAGTACTTC; CDR3 protein: CASSSGTGGHEQYF
J gene: TRBJ2-1; clone size: -; V gene: TRBV27; D gene: TRBD2; CDR3 length: 14; CDR3 DNA: TGTGCCAGCAATCCCAGCGGGAGGGCGAATGAGCAGTTCTTC; CDR3 protein: CASNPSGRANEQFF
J gene: TRBJ2-3; clone size: -; V gene: TRBV28; D gene: TRBD1; CDR3 length: 16; CDR3 DNA: TGTGCCAGCAACACGCCCCGGGACAGGGGCACAGATACGCAGTATTTT; CDR3 protein: CASNTPRDRGTDTQYF
J gene: TRBJ1-2; clone size: once; V gene: TRBV7-8; D gene: TRBD1; CDR3 length: 16; CDR3 DNA: TGTGCCAGCAGCTTAGGACAGGGGATTATTAACTATGGCTACACCTTC; CDR3 protein: CASSLGQGIINYGYTF
J gene: TRBJ2-2; clone size: -; V gene: TRBV28; D gene: -; CDR3 length: 13; CDR3 DNA: TGTGCCAGCAGCCCTCGGGACACCGGGGAGCTGTTTTTT; CDR3 protein: CASSPRDTGELFF
J gene: TRBJ2-3; clone size: -; V gene: TRBV7-2; D gene: TRBD2; CDR3 length: 15; CDR3 DNA: TGTGCCAGCAGCTTCGCTAGCGGGAGTATGGATACGCAGTATTTT; CDR3 protein: CASSFASGSMDTQYF
J gene: TRBJ1-1; clone size: -; V gene: TRBV6-1; D gene: -; CDR3 length: 14; CDR3 DNA: TGTGCCAGCAGCGCCTCGGGGGCCGACACTGAAGCTTTCTTT; CDR3 protein: CASSASGADTEAFF
J gene: TRBJ1-2; clone size: -; V gene: TRBV4-1; D gene: -; CDR3 length: 16; CDR3 DNA: TGCGCCAGCAACCCTCGGGCGGCCACCTCTAACTATGGCTACACCTTC; CDR3 protein: CASNPRAATSNYGYTF
J gene: TRBJ2-7; clone size: -; V gene: TRBV6-4; D gene: TRBD2; CDR3 length: 16; CDR3 DNA: TGTGCCAGCAGTGACACTAGCGGGGGGTCCTCCTACGAGCAGTACTTC; CDR3 protein: CASSDTSGGSSYEQYF
J gene: TRBJ1-2; clone size: -; V gene: TRBV2; D gene: -; CDR3 length: 12; CDR3 DNA: TGTGCCAGCAGTGAGGGTGGGGATGGCTACACCTTC; CDR3 protein: CASSEGGDGYTF
J gene: TRBJ2-2; clone size: -; V gene: TRBV7-3; D gene: -; CDR3 length: 13; CDR3 DNA: TGTGCCAGCAGCTCTACGGGAGCCGGGGAGCTGTTTTTT; CDR3 protein: CASSSTGAGELFF
J gene: TRBJ2-7; clone size: -; V gene: TRBV27; D gene: TRBD1; CDR3 length: 14; CDR3 DNA: TGTGCCAGCAGTTTGACAGGGGCATTAGGAGAGCAGTACTTC; CDR3 protein: CASSLTGALGEQYF
J gene: TRBJ2-1; clone size: -; V gene: TRBV7-2; D gene: -; CDR3 length: 15; CDR3 DNA: TGTGCCAGCAGCTTACGTGGGGGCAATGTTAATGAGCAGTTCTTC; CDR3 protein: CASSLRGGNVNEQFF